The rows below give T cell receptor beta chains drawn from one sample of a study of blood T cell repertoires in COVID-19. The data were produced by immunoSEQ multiplex PCR, yet TCRdb's version contains in-frame clones alone and is incomplete. Of 130,000 to 150,000 clones in the sample, 70% to 90% were seen once. The source material was peripheral blood. The receptors were gathered from a woman aged 55-75 years with COVID-19, enrolled during active disease. The CDR3 runs from the conserved cysteine through the conserved F or W. Fields, in order: J gene, D gene, V gene, clone size, CDR3 protein, CDR3 DNA. The D gene is left open where the match is weak. Clone size is given for some rows only: seen once, a few or many times, or a class if the clone is expanded.

TRBJ1-3 TRBD1 TRBV6-5 NA CASSYSDRAGNTIYF TGTGCCAGCAGTTACTCGGACAGGGCTGGAAACACCATATATTTT
TRBJ1-6 TRBD1 TRBV5-1 NA CASRSGTGGVNSPLHF TGCGCCAGCAGATCCGGGACAGGGGGCGTTAATTCACCCCTCCACTTT
TRBJ1-2 TRBD1 TRBV6-5 NA CASRPVQGAYGYTF TGTGCCAGCAGGCCTGTCCAGGGGGCCTATGGCTACACCTTC
TRBJ2-7 TRBD2 TRBV6-2/TRBV6-3 NA CASSYGGLVGGEQYF TGTGCCAGCAGTTACGGCGGACTAGTTGGCGGCGAGCAGTACTTC
TRBJ1-2 TRBD1 TRBV7-2 NA CASSESGGLNYGYTF TGTGCCAGCAGCGAATCAGGGGGTTTAAACTATGGCTACACCTTC
TRBJ1-3 NA TRBV25-1 NA CASTQGTGNTIYF TGTGCCAGCACCCAGGGAACTGGAAACACCATATATTTT
TRBJ2-5 TRBD2 TRBV4-2 NA CASSQGSLLRGGGETQYF TGTGCCAGCAGCCAAGGAAGCTTGTTAAGGGGCGGGGGGGAGACCCAGTACTTC
TRBJ1-5 TRBD1 TRBV6-2/TRBV6-3 once CASSTGTDYQPQHF TGTGCCAGCAGCACCGGGACAGATTATCAGCCCCAGCATTTT
TRBJ1-2 NA TRBV6-5 NA CASSPRGILIYGYTF TGTGCCAGCAGTCCCCGGGGGATTCTAATCTATGGCTACACCTTC
TRBJ2-7 TRBD1 TRBV14 NA CASRGQGYEQYF TGTGCCAGCAGGGGACAGGGCTACGAGCAGTACTTC
TRBJ2-2 NA TRBV7-6 NA CASSFRDSLNTGELFF TGTGCCAGCAGCTTTCGTGACAGCTTGAACACCGGGGAGCTGTTTTTT
TRBJ2-2 NA TRBV2 NA CATRLRTGELFF TGTGCCACTCGACTGCGCACCGGGGAGCTGTTTTTT
TRBJ2-3 TRBD2 TRBV20-1 NA CSASGGPAGGQDTQYF TGCAGTGCTAGTGGTGGTCCAGCGGGGGGGCAAGATACGCAGTATTTT
TRBJ2-2 NA TRBV27 NA CASSLSPDTGELFF TGTGCCAGCAGTTTATCGCCAGACACCGGGGAGCTGTTTTTT
TRBJ2-3 TRBD2 TRBV11-1 NA CASRRGAPTDTQYF TGTGCCAGCAGGCGGGGGGCGCCCACAGATACGCAGTATTTT
TRBJ2-2 NA TRBV2 few CASSGGRNTGELFF TGTGCCAGCTCGGGGGGCCGAAACACCGGGGAGCTGTTTTTT
TRBJ1-5 TRBD1 TRBV16 NA CASSQGRTGGFQPQHF TGTGCCAGCAGCCAAGGACGGACAGGGGGCTTTCAGCCCCAGCATTTT
TRBJ1-1 TRBD1 TRBV19 NA CASSGTVAQAFF TGTGCCAGTAGTGGGACAGTTGCTCAAGCTTTCTTT
TRBJ2-7 TRBD1 TRBV24-1 NA CATSDHLTGETYEQYF TGTGCCACCAGTGATCACCTGACAGGGGAAACCTACGAGCAGTACTTC
TRBJ2-7 TRBD1 TRBV6-6 NA CASAGGAYEQYF TGTGCCAGTGCAGGGGGCGCTTACGAGCAGTACTTC
TRBJ1-2 NA TRBV7-8 NA CASSLDPGKDYGYTF TGTGCCAGCAGCTTAGATCCAGGGAAGGACTATGGCTACACCTTC
TRBJ1-2 NA TRBV7-2 NA CASSLVQGRGYTF TGTGCCAGCAGCTTGGTCCAGGGTAGGGGCTACACCTTC
TRBJ1-2 TRBD1 TRBV25-1 NA CASSTLGATGFHGYTF TGTGCCAGCAGTACCCTGGGGGCGACAGGGTTCCATGGCTACACCTTC
TRBJ1-3 NA TRBV12-2 once CASRHLYAGNTIYF TGTGCAAGTCGCCACCTCTATGCCGGAAACACCATATATTTT
TRBJ2-2 TRBD1 TRBV19 NA CASSLDRGDTGELFF TGTGCCAGTTCCCTGGACAGGGGAGACACCGGGGAGCTGTTTTTT
TRBJ1-2 NA TRBV4-3 NA CASSQDPFDAISGGYTF TGCGCCAGCAGCCAAGATCCATTCGACGCTATCTCGGGGGGCTACACCTTC
TRBJ1-2 NA TRBV25-1 NA CASSEYMEGYTF TGTGCCAGCAGTGAATACATGGAGGGCTACACCTTC
TRBJ1-5 TRBD1 TRBV4-1 NA CASSQDLGPRGHQPQHF TGCGCCAGCAGCCAAGATTTGGGGCCCAGGGGGCATCAGCCCCAGCATTTT
TRBJ1-1 TRBD1 TRBV12-5 medium-sized CASGFPTGWGVDTEAFF TGTGCTAGTGGTTTCCCGACAGGGTGGGGGGTAGACACTGAAGCTTTCTTT
TRBJ2-5 NA TRBV5-1 NA CASSSGTSLPATQYF TGCGCCAGCAGCTCCGGGACTTCCCTCCCTGCGACCCAGTACTTC
TRBJ1-2 TRBD1 TRBV6-5 NA CASSPEDRGGYGYTF TGTGCCAGCAGCCCCGAGGACAGGGGCGGCTATGGCTACACCTTC
TRBJ2-2 TRBD1 TRBV7-6 few CASSLLRGGDTGELFF TGTGCCAGCAGCTTACTTCGAGGGGGCGACACCGGGGAGCTGTTTTTT